Listed below are T cell receptor beta chains from one sample, sequenced in a study of T cell repertoires in cytomegalovirus infection. TCRdb recomputed calls from the reads with MiXCR, one row per CDR3 protein. The table records approximately 130,000 distinct CDR3 sequences, roughly 8.2% of them present only once. Input material: PBMCs. These receptors originate from a human donor in good health (CMV status not recorded). Some clones in this sample may be carry-over from other donors' samples. Both conserved end residues are part of each CDR3. Fields, in order: D gene, V gene, J gene, clone size, CDR3 DNA, CDR3 protein. The D gene is left open where the match is weak. Clone size is given for some rows only: seen once, a few or many times, or a class if the clone is expanded.

TRBD1	TRBV6-1	TRBJ1-6	many	TGTGCCAGCACCTTTACAGGGGACAGTTATAATTCACCCCTCCACTTT	CASTFTGDSYNSPLHF
.	TRBV18	TRBJ2-7	many	TGTGCCAGCTCACACCCCTATTCTTACGAGCAGTACTTC	CASSHPYSYEQYF
.	TRBV2	TRBJ2-3	.	TGTGCCAGCAGTGAACTGCCATTAGGTGATACGCAGTATTTT	CASSELPLGDTQYF
.	TRBV6-1	TRBJ2-7	many	TGTGCCAGCAGCCCCAGTTTTACATCGTACGAGCAGTACTTC	CASSPSFTSYEQYF
.	TRBV28	TRBJ2-3	many	TGTGCCAGCAGTTTATTGTGGGGGGGCACAGATACGCAGTATTTT	CASSLLWGGTDTQYF
.	TRBV7-2	TRBJ2-3	many	TGTGCCAGCAGCAAAACCCCACAGGGCGCAGATACGCAGTATTTT	CASSKTPQGADTQYF
.	TRBV2	TRBJ1-1	few	TGTGCCAACCTCATTGGGTCCAACACTGAAGCTTTCTTT	CANLIGSNTEAFF
.	TRBV12-3/TRBV12-4	TRBJ2-3	many	TGTGCCAGCAGTCTGGGGAGACCGGGCACAGATACGCAGTATTTT	CASSLGRPGTDTQYF
.	TRBV12-3/TRBV12-4	TRBJ2-1	.	TGTGCCAGCAACGACGTCAGCTCCTACAATGAGCAGTTCTTC	CASNDVSSYNEQFF
.	TRBV7-2	TRBJ2-1	many	TGTGCCAGCAGCACAGATTTCGGGGGAGGTGAGCAGTTCTTC	CASSTDFGGGEQFF
TRBD2	TRBV20-1	TRBJ2-1	many	TGCAGTGCTAAGTACGGGACTAGCGCCTACAATGAGCAGTTCTTC	CSAKYGTSAYNEQFF
.	TRBV5-1	TRBJ1-1	many	TGCGCCAGCAGCCTTCCGAGCGCCGGCGGGACTGAAGCTTTCTTT	CASSLPSAGGTEAFF
TRBD1	TRBV19	TRBJ1-3	many	TGTGCCGTGGGCGAGGGGGCGAACTCTGGAAACACCATATATTTT	CAVGEGANSGNTIYF
TRBD1	TRBV24-1	TRBJ1-2	few	TGTGCCACCAGTGATCCCCAGGGGGACCATGGCTACACCTTC	CATSDPQGDHGYTF
.	TRBV7-2	TRBJ2-2	many	TGTGCCAGCAGCCTACCTAAGGGCACCGGGGAGCTGTTTTTT	CASSLPKGTGELFF
.	TRBV19	TRBJ2-1	few	TGTGCCAGTAGTGGTAGTCCCTACAATGAGCAGTTCTTC	CASSGSPYNEQFF
.	TRBV10-3	TRBJ1-1	.	TGTGCCATCAGTAAGTCACAGGGTACTGAAGCTTTCTTT	CAISKSQGTEAFF
.	TRBV5-1	TRBJ1-1	many	TGCGCCAGCAGCCTGCGGGCGGGAAGGAGCGCTGAAGCTTTCTTT	CASSLRAGRSAEAFF
.	TRBV4-1	TRBJ2-7	few	TGCGCCAGCAGCCAAGGAGTCGTCCCCGACTTCTACGAGCAGTACTTC	CASSQGVVPDFYEQYF
TRBD2	TRBV2	TRBJ2-1	many	TGTGCCAGCAGTGGACTAGCGCAGACCGACTCCTACAATGAGCAGTTCTTC	CASSGLAQTDSYNEQFF
.	TRBV3-1	TRBJ2-7	many	TGTGCCAGCAGCCAAGATTATGGGACGGATTTCTACGAGCAGTACTTC	CASSQDYGTDFYEQYF